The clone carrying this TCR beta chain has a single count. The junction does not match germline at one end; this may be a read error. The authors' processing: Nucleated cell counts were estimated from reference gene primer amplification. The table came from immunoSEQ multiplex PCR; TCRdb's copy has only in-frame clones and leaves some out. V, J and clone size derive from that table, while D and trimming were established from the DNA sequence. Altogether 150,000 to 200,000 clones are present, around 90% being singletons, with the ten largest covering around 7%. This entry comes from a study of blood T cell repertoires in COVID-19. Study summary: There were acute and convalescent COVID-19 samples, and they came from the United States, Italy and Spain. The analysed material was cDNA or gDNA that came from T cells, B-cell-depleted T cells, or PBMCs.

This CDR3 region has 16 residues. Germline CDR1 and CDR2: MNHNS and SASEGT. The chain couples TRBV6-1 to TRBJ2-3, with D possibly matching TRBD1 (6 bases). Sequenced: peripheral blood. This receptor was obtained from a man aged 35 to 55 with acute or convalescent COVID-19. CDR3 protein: CASSEAPGHLTDTQYF. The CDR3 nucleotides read TGTGCCAGCAGCGAAGCACCGGGACACCTCACAGATACGCAGTATTTT.